These 5 T cell receptor beta chains came from one sample sequenced in a study of beta chain features in type 1 diabetes. The investigators reverse transcribed all of the isolated RNA, so they sequenced expressed TCRB transcripts. Sequencing was performed with immunoSEQ multiplex PCR; in TCRdb, only in-frame clones are kept and a portion is missing. The sample shows 150,000 to 160,000 clones, 11% of them seen only once. Sequenced input: central memory CD4+ T cells from blood. These receptors all come from a man younger than 35 in good health.

Regarding this clone: The sample has other DNA sequences that encode this CDR3 too. The J gene is TRBJ1-2, the V gene TRBV10-3; 7 nucleotides line up with TRBD1. The CDR3 runs 12 residues. Germline V lookup: CDR1 ENHRY, CDR2 SYGVKD. V was clipped by 4 bases and J by 6 bases; unmatched bases: 2. The CDR3: CAISGTGDGYTF. The CDR3 DNA follows: TGTGCCATCAGTGGGACAGGAGATGGCTACACCTTC.

This clone was picked up a small number of times. This sample also contains other DNA sequences that code for the same CDR3. The chain uses TRBV20-1 and TRBJ2-5; D remains unclear. Germline assignment: CDR1 DFQATT and CDR2 SNEGSKA (reference sequence). Trimming pared 1 base from V and 5 bases from J, leaving 2 bases between. The CDR3 totals 10 residues. CDR3 in DNA: TGCAGTGCTAGAGGGGAGACCCAGTACTTC. Protein sequence: CSARGETQYF.

This clone was counted only a few times. This same CDR3 is encoded by further DNA sequences in the sample. The chain employs TRBV7-3 and TRBJ2-3, with D maybe TRBD1 (6 bases). CDR3 length equals 15 residues. The germline V gene encodes CDR1 SGHTA and CDR2 FQGTGA. The germline V and J ends were trimmed by 4 bases and 0 bases, with 11 bases remaining between them. The CDR3 region has the DNA TGTGCCAGCAGCTCAGGGGCAGGTAGCACAGATACGCAGTATTTT. Amino acid sequence: CASSSGAGSTDTQYF.

The V call is TRBV5-1, the J call TRBJ2-2; 7 bases fit TRBD2. From germline, CDR1 is SGHRS and CDR2 YFSETQ. This CDR3 has 15 amino acids. Trimming removed 5 bases from V and 1 base from J; junction bases left unmatched: 5. The CDR3 is CASSLREGNTGELFF. The CDR3 DNA sequence: TGCGCCAGCAGTTTGAGGGAGGGGAACACCGGGGAGCTGTTTTTT.

The chain employs TRBV14 and TRBJ1-2; 9 bases match TRBD1. The V gene's germline CDR1 is SGHDN and CDR2 FVKESK. J was trimmed by 8 bases and V by 3 bases; bases with no gene match: 7. The CDR3 has 14 amino acids. This CDR3 reads CASSQPTGTGGYTF. CDR3 nucleotide sequence: TGTGCCAGCAGCCAGCCCACCGGGACAGGGGGCTACACCTTC.